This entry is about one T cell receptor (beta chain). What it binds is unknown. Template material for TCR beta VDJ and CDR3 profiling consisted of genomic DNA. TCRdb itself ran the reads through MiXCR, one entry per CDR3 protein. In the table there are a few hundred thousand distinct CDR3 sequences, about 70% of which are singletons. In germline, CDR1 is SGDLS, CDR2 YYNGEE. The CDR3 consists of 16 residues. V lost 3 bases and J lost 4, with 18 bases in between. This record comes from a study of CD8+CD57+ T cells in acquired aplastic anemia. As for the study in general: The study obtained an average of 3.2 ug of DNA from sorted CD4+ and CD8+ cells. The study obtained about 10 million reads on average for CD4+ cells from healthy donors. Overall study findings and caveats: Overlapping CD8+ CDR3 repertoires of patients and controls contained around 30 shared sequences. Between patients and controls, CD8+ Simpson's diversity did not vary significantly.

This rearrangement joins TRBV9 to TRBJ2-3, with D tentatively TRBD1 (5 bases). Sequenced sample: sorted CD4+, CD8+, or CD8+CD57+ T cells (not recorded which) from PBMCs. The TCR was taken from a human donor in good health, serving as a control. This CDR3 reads CASSGARRATADTQYF. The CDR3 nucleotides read TGTGCCAGCAGCGGAGCTCGCAGGGCTACGGCAGATACGCAGTATTTT.